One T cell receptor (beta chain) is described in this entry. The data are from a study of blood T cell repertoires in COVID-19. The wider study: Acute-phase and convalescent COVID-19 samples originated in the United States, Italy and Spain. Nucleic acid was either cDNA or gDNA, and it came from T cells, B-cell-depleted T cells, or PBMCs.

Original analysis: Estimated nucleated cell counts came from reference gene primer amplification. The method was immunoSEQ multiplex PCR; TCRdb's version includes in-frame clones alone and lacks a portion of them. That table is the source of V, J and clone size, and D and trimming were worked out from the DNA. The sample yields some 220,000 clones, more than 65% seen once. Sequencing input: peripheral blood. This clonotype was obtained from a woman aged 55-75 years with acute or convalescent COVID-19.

The CDR3 reads CASSSLRANYGYTF. The CDR3 region has the DNA TGTGCCAGCAGCTCCCTAAGAGCTAACTATGGCTACACCTTC. The chain is built from TRBV7-8 and TRBJ1-2; D ambiguous. This CDR3 comprises 14 residues. Trimming shortened V by 4 bases and J by 0 bases, and 9 bases separated the two germline ends. The germline V gene has CDR1 SGHVS and CDR2 FQNEAQ.